This T cell receptor beta chain derives from a study of blood T cell repertoires in COVID-19. The overall study: Acute and convalescent COVID-19 specimens originated in the United States, Italy and Spain. Sources were T cells, B-cell-depleted T cells, or PBMCs; the material itself was cDNA or gDNA.

In the study's own analysis: Counts of nucleated cells, estimated from reference gene primer amplification, were obtained. The repertoire was sequenced with immunoSEQ multiplex PCR; TCRdb's copy has only in-frame clones and lacks some. From that table come the V and J calls and clone size; the DNA was used to work out D and trimming. The repertoire includes under 200,000 clones, around 80% of them detected once, and around 20% sits in the top ten. Trimming shortened V by 1 base and J by 5 bases, and 5 bases separated the two germline ends. The CDR3 consists of 11 residues. Looked up from germline, CDR1 is GTSNPN and CDR2 is SVGIG (reference sequence).

This receptor was identified in a woman aged 65 to 85 who had recovered from COVID-19. The chain links TRBV30 to TRBJ2-5, with no clear D. The sequenced sample consisted of peripheral blood. CDR3 sequence reads: CAWSAGETQYF. CDR3 in DNA: TGTGCCTGGAGTGCCGGGGAGACCCAGTACTTC.